Given below is one TCR beta chain in context. The data originate from a study of T cell changes during pregnancy in multiple sclerosis. The ends lost 6 bases at V and 6 bases at J; junction bases unmatched: 12. Germline V gives CDR1 ENHRY, CDR2 SYGVKD. This CDR3 is built from 16 residues. Sequenced by immunoSEQ multiplex PCR; TCRdb stores in-frame clones only, minus some. Of 50,000 to 70,000 clones in the sample, around nine tenths were seen once. The chain couples TRBV10-3 to TRBJ2-7, with 12 bases matching TRBD2. The TCR comes from a female donor with multiple sclerosis, enrolled in a pregnancy study. The material was peripheral blood, obtained in the second trimester of pregnancy. The CDR3 reads CAIRASGRGGFTEQYF. The CDR3 bases are TGTGCCATCAGGGCTAGCGGGAGGGGCGGATTCACCGAGCAGTACTTC.